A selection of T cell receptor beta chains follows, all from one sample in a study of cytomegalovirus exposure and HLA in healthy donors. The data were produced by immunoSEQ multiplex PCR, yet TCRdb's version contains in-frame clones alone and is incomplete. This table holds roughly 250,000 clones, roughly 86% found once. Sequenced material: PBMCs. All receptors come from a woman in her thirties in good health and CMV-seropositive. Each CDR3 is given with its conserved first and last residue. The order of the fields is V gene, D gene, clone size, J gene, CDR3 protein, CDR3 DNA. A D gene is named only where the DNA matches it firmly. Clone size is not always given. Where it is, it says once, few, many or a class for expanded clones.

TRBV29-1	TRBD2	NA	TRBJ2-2	CSVGGTSVSGELFF	TGCAGCGTTGGGGGGACTAGCGTAAGCGGGGAGCTGTTTTTT
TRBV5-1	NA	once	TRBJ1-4	CASSLSPAGVGEKLFF	TGCGCCAGCAGCTTGTCCCCGGCAGGGGTGGGGGAAAAACTGTTTTTT
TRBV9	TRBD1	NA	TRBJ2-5	CASSVAGGGWETQYF	TGTGCCAGCAGCGTCGCAGGGGGCGGGTGGGAGACCCAGTACTTC
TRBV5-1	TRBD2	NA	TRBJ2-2	CASSLGLAGSTGELFF	TGCGCCAGCAGCTTGGGACTAGCGGGATCGACCGGGGAGCTGTTTTTT
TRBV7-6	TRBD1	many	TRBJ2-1	CASSLRHQGAQDHNEQFF	TGTGCCAGCAGCCTACGACACCAGGGGGCGCAGGACCACAATGAGCAGTTCTTC
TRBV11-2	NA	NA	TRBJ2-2	CASSFHRVTNTGELFF	TGTGCCAGCAGCTTTCACAGGGTCACGAACACCGGGGAGCTGTTTTTT
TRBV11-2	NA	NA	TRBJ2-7	CASNPDSSYEQYF	TGTGCCAGCAACCCCGACTCCTCCTACGAGCAGTACTTC
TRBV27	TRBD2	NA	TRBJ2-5	CASSSGTRGETQYF	TGTGCCAGCAGTTCCGGGACTAGGGGAGAGACCCAGTACTTC
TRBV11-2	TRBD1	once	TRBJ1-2	CASSLDRTGGHRGYTF	TGTGCCAGCAGCTTAGATCGGACAGGGGGGCATAGGGGCTACACCTTC
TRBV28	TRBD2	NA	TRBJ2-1	CASSPAGTSGTRGDNEQFF	TGTGCCAGCAGTCCCGCCGGGACTAGCGGTACGCGAGGAGACAATGAGCAGTTCTTC
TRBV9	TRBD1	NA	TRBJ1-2	CASSVDRGSYGYTF	TGTGCCAGCAGCGTAGACAGGGGATCCTATGGCTACACCTTC
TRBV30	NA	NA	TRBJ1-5	CAWSVSHQANQPQHF	TGTGCCTGGAGTGTAAGCCACCAGGCAAACCAGCCCCAGCATTTT
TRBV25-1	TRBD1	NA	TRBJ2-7	CASSDDRGAYEQYF	TGTGCCAGCAGTGATGACAGGGGGGCCTACGAGCAGTACTTC
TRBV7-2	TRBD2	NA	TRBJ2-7	CASSPAGTSAYEQYF	TGTGCCAGCAGCCCTGCCGGGACTAGCGCCTACGAGCAGTACTTC
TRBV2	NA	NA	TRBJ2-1	CASSEGEFGNEQFF	TGTGCCAGCAGTGAAGGGGAGTTCGGCAATGAGCAGTTCTTC
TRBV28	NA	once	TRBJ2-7	CASSWTLAGIEQYF	TGTGCCAGCAGTTGGACCCTTGCGGGGATCGAGCAGTACTTC
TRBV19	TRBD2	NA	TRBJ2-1	CASTDMPHTGTRLSNEQFF	TGTGCCAGTACCGATATGCCCCACACCGGGACTAGGTTGAGTAATGAGCAGTTCTTC
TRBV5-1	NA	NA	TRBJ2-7	CASSLGVWSQRRDEQYF	TGCGCCAGCAGCTTGGGAGTTTGGTCCCAACGTCGCGACGAGCAGTACTTC
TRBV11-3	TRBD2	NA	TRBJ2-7	CASSPTSGLGSEQYF	TGTGCCAGCAGCCCAACTAGCGGTCTGGGGTCCGAGCAGTACTTC
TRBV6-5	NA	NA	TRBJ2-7	CASSFTGNYEQYF	TGTGCCAGCAGTTTCACAGGGAACTACGAGCAGTACTTC
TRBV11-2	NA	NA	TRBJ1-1	CASSLGAVTEAFF	TGTGCCAGCAGTTTGGGGGCAGTCACTGAAGCTTTCTTT
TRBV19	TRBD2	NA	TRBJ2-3	CASTPVTRGGTDTQYF	TGTGCCAGTACCCCGGTCACACGGGGGGGAACAGATACGCAGTATTTT
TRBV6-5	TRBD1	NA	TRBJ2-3	CASRTGATTQYF	TGTGCCAGCAGGACAGGGGCCACTACGCAGTATTTT
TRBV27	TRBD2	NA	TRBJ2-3	CASSPTGASGRLDTQYF	TGTGCCAGCAGTCCGACGGGTGCTAGCGGGAGACTTGATACGCAGTATTTT
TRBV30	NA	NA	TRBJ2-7	CAWKSGYEQYF	TGTGCCTGGAAATCGGGTTACGAGCAGTACTTC
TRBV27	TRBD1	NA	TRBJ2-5	CASSLFPDRGFQETQYF	TGTGCCAGCAGTTTATTCCCGGACAGGGGTTTTCAAGAGACCCAGTACTTC
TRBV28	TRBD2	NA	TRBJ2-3	CASSEIAGGPPDTQYF	TGTGCCAGCAGTGAAATAGCGGGAGGGCCCCCCGATACGCAGTATTTT
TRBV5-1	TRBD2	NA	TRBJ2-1	CATTPSGGYNEQFF	TGCGCCACCACACCTAGCGGGGGATACAATGAGCAGTTCTTC
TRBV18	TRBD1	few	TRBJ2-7	CASSPPGQGFTEQYF	TGTGCCAGCTCACCACCGGGACAGGGGTTCACCGAGCAGTACTTC
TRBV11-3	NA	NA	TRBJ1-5	CASSLGPGEPQHF	TGTGCCAGCAGCCTGGGACCGGGGGAGCCCCAGCATTTT
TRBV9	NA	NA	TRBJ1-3	CASSVSSGTGNTIYF	TGTGCCAGCAGCGTATCCAGCGGCACTGGAAACACCATATATTTT
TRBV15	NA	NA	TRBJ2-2	CAHAYRDTGELFF	TGTGCCCATGCTTACCGGGACACCGGGGAGCTGTTTTTT
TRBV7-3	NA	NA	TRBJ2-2	CASSLSPGHNTGELFF	TGTGCCAGCAGCTTATCTCCGGGACACAACACCGGGGAGCTGTTTTTT
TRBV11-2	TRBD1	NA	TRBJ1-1	CASSFGQGNTEAFF	TGTGCCAGCAGCTTCGGACAGGGGAACACTGAAGCTTTCTTT
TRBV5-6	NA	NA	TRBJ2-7	CASSPGVSSYEQYF	TGTGCCAGCAGCCCAGGGGTGAGCTCCTACGAGCAGTACTTC
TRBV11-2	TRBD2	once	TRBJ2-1	CASSVAPGAGGLTYNEQFF	TGTGCCAGCAGCGTGGCCCCCGGGGCGGGAGGCCTTACCTACAATGAGCAGTTCTTC
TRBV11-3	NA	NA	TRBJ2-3	CASSLGTVKADTQYF	TGTGCCAGCAGCTTAGGGACAGTTAAGGCAGATACGCAGTATTTT
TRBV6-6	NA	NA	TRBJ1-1	CASSYPDSQAFF	TGTGCCAGCAGTTACCCGGACAGCCAAGCTTTCTTT
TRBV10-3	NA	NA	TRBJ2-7	CAISELREQYF	TGTGCCATCAGTGAGTTGCGCGAGCAGTACTTC
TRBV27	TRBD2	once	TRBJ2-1	CASRLAGVSDEQFF	TGTGCCAGCCGACTAGCGGGAGTGTCGGATGAGCAGTTCTTC
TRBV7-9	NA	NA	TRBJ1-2	CASSLSGGGYTF	TGTGCCAGCAGCTTGTCGGGAGGGGGCTACACCTTC
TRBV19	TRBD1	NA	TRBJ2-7	CASSDRDYEQYF	TGTGCCAGTAGTGACAGGGACTACGAGCAGTACTTC
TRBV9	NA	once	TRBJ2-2	CASSVAPLNTGELFF	TGTGCCAGCAGCGTAGCCCCTCTGAACACCGGGGAGCTGTTTTTT
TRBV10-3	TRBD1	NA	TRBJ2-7	CAIRLEGAGEQYF	TGTGCCATCAGACTAGAGGGGGCAGGGGAGCAGTACTTC
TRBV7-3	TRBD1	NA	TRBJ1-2	CASSTLTGGGYTF	TGTGCCAGCAGCACCTTGACAGGGGGAGGCTACACCTTC
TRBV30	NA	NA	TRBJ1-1	CAWTVPGGAVVTEAFF	TGTGCCTGGACCGTACCGGGGGGCGCGGTGGTCACTGAAGCTTTCTTT
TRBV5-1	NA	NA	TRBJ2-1	CASSPAGSSYNEQFF	TGCGCCAGCAGCCCCGCGGGGAGCTCCTACAATGAGCAGTTCTTC
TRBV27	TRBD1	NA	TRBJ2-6	CASSLKTGGFSGANVLTF	TGTGCCAGCAGTTTAAAGACAGGGGGCTTTTCTGGGGCCAACGTCCTGACTTTC
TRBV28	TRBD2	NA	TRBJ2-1	CASSSQTSGTYNEQFF	TGTGCCAGCAGTTCCCAGACTAGCGGGACCTACAATGAGCAGTTCTTC
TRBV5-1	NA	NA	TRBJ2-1	CASSLSVGSSYNEQFF	TGCGCCAGCAGCTTGTCAGTCGGGAGCTCCTACAATGAGCAGTTCTTC